This T cell receptor beta chain was captured by sequencing in a study of early T cells in non-severe SARS-CoV-2 infection. In the study overall: Whole-blood bulk RNA, unsorted, was sequenced, and chains were unpaired.

This clonotype occurred many times. The TCR library protocol was used to attach unique molecular identifiers. These identifiers were attached to individual cDNA molecules. Via MiXCR, TCRdb re-called the 5' RACE reads, giving one row per CDR3 protein. The repertoire consists of approximately 52,000 distinct CDR3 sequences, with over 7% occurring once and the leading ten covering approximately 8.8%. The V gene lost 4 bases and the J gene lost 6 bases, with 14 bases spanning the gap. The germline gives CDR1 MNHNS, CDR2 SASEGT. The CDR3 totals 14 residues. This TCR came from an adult who was a healthcare worker with PCR-confirmed SARS-CoV-2 infection or an uninfected control (not recorded which). The sample comprised whole blood. The chain joins TRBV6-1 to TRBJ2-3, with D maybe TRBD2 (6 bases). The CDR3 DNA sequence: TGTGCCAGCAGTGCGGGACTTTTGGGGGATACGCAGTATTTT. Its protein is CASSAGLLGDTQYF.